A selection of T cell receptor beta chains follows, all from one sample in a study of blood T cell repertoires in COVID-19. The repertoire was sequenced with immunoSEQ multiplex PCR; TCRdb's copy has only in-frame clones and lacks some. The repertoire holds fewer than 200,000 clones, with about 86% as singletons. Sequencing input: peripheral blood. All receptors derive from a man between 50 and 59 years old with active or convalescent COVID-19. Both conserved end residues are part of each CDR3. The D gene is left open where the match is weak. Expanded clones are given a class, and other clones once, few, many or no size at all.

V gene: TRBV7-6; D gene: TRBD2; clone size: NA; J gene: TRBJ2-1; CDR3 protein: CASNGEPSGSEEQFF; CDR3 DNA: TGTGCCAGCAATGGAGAACCTAGCGGGAGTGAAGAGCAGTTCTTC
V gene: TRBV6-5; D gene: NA; clone size: NA; J gene: TRBJ2-1; CDR3 protein: CASSIRGGSYNEQFF; CDR3 DNA: TGTGCCAGCAGTATTCGGGGAGGTTCCTACAATGAGCAGTTCTTC
V gene: TRBV19; D gene: NA; clone size: NA; J gene: TRBJ2-5; CDR3 protein: CASSQILASEETQYF; CDR3 DNA: TGTGCCAGTAGCCAGATTCTAGCGTCCGAAGAGACCCAGTACTTC
V gene: TRBV27; D gene: TRBD1; clone size: NA; J gene: TRBJ1-2; CDR3 protein: CASSTLTGTVYGYTF; CDR3 DNA: TGTGCCAGCAGTACCCTAACCGGGACAGTTTATGGCTACACCTTC
V gene: TRBV20-1; D gene: TRBD2; clone size: NA; J gene: TRBJ2-3; CDR3 protein: CSASTGLAGGHSDTQYF; CDR3 DNA: TGCAGTGCTAGTACGGGACTAGCGGGGGGGCACTCAGATACGCAGTATTTT
V gene: TRBV7-2; D gene: TRBD1; clone size: few; J gene: TRBJ2-7; CDR3 protein: CASRPGTGGYEQYF; CDR3 DNA: TGTGCCAGCAGGCCCGGGACAGGGGGCTACGAGCAGTACTTC
V gene: TRBV24-1; D gene: NA; clone size: NA; J gene: TRBJ1-2; CDR3 protein: CATSVGDYGYTF; CDR3 DNA: TGTGCCACCAGTGTAGGGGATTATGGCTACACCTTC
V gene: TRBV28; D gene: TRBD2; clone size: NA; J gene: TRBJ2-3; CDR3 protein: CASSFLAGRTDTQYF; CDR3 DNA: TGTGCCAGCAGTTTCCTAGCGGGGCGGACAGATACGCAGTATTTT
V gene: TRBV7-6; D gene: NA; clone size: NA; J gene: TRBJ1-6; CDR3 protein: CASSLAPGANSPLHF; CDR3 DNA: TGTGCCAGCAGCTTAGCGCCAGGGGCGAATTCACCCCTCCACTTT
V gene: TRBV28; D gene: NA; clone size: NA; J gene: TRBJ1-2; CDR3 protein: CASSFEGGVGYTF; CDR3 DNA: TGTGCCAGCAGTTTTGAGGGGGGGGTTGGCTACACCTTC
V gene: TRBV2; D gene: TRBD1; clone size: NA; J gene: TRBJ1-1; CDR3 protein: CASRGDSEEAFF; CDR3 DNA: TGTGCCAGCAGGGGGGACAGCGAGGAAGCTTTCTTT
V gene: TRBV7-2; D gene: NA; clone size: NA; J gene: TRBJ1-5; CDR3 protein: CASSIWDNSNQPQHF; CDR3 DNA: TGTGCCAGCAGCATCTGGGACAATAGCAATCAGCCCCAGCATTTT
V gene: TRBV28; D gene: TRBD2; clone size: few; J gene: TRBJ2-5; CDR3 protein: CASSPVGLEGETQYF; CDR3 DNA: TGTGCCAGCAGCCCGGTTGGACTAGAAGGGGAGACCCAGTACTTC
V gene: TRBV19; D gene: TRBD1; clone size: NA; J gene: TRBJ1-4; CDR3 protein: CASSRTPGQGYEKLFF; CDR3 DNA: TGTGCCAGTAGCCGAACCCCCGGACAGGGATATGAAAAACTGTTTTTT
V gene: TRBV7-9; D gene: NA; clone size: NA; J gene: TRBJ2-1; CDR3 protein: CASSLGGDEQFF; CDR3 DNA: TGTGCCAGCAGCCTCGGAGGAGATGAGCAGTTCTTC
V gene: TRBV28; D gene: NA; clone size: NA; J gene: TRBJ1-4; CDR3 protein: CASSSATGWGNEKLFF; CDR3 DNA: TGTGCCAGCAGCTCGGCCACAGGTTGGGGTAATGAAAAACTGTTTTTT
V gene: TRBV5-1; D gene: NA; clone size: once; J gene: TRBJ1-5; CDR3 protein: CASSFSGHSLKLRAQHF; CDR3 DNA: TGCGCCAGCAGCTTTTCGGGACACTCCCTGAAGCTTCGGGCCCAGCATTTT
V gene: TRBV3-1/TRBV3-2; D gene: NA; clone size: few; J gene: TRBJ2-1; CDR3 protein: CASSQARQEQFF; CDR3 DNA: TGTGCCAGCAGCCAGGCAAGACAGGAGCAGTTCTTC
V gene: TRBV7-7; D gene: NA; clone size: once; J gene: TRBJ1-5; CDR3 protein: CASSLVYPDSSNQPQHF; CDR3 DNA: TGTGCCAGCAGCTTAGTTTACCCGGACAGTAGCAATCAGCCCCAGCATTTT